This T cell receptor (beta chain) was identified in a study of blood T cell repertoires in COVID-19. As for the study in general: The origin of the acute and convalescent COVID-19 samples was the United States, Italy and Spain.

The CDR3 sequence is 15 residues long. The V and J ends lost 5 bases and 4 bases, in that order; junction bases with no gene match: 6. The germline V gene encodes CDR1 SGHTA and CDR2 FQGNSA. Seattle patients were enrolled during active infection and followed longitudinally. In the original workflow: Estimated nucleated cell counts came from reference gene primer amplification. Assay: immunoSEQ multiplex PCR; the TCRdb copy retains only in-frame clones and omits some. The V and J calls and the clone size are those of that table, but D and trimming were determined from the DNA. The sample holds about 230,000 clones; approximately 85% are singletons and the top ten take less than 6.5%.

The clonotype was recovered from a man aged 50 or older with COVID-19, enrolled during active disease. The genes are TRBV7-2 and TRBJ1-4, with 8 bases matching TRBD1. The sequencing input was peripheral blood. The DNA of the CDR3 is TGTGCCAGCAGCAAAGGACAGGGAAATAATGAAAAACTGTTTTTT. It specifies CASSKGQGNNEKLFF.